A selection of T cell receptor beta chains follows, all from one sample in a study of OX40 agonist ivuxolimab in advanced cancers. Produced via immunoSEQ multiplex PCR; TCRdb's table is partial and in-frame only. The sample has over 90,000 clones, roughly nine tenths seen once. Sample: CD4+ or CD8+ T cells sorted from blood, taken in a trial of the OX40 agonist ivuxolimab. The receptors shown here come from an adult with an advanced solid tumor such as melanoma, head and neck, liver or kidney cancer. The CDR3 runs from the conserved cysteine through the conserved F or W. A D gene is named only where the DNA matches it firmly. Where a row states a size, it is once, few, many or the class of an expanded clone; other rows omit it.

clone_size: .; v_call: TRBV14; d_call: .; j_call: TRBJ2-3; cdr3_aa: CASSRSLRVSGDTQYF; cdr3_nt: TGTGCCAGCAGCAGAAGCCTCAGGGTGTCGGGAGATACGCAGTATTTT
clone_size: .; v_call: TRBV6-6; d_call: .; j_call: TRBJ1-2; cdr3_aa: CASSYAVSNYGYTF; cdr3_nt: TGTGCCAGCAGTTACGCGGTTTCAAACTATGGCTACACCTTC
clone_size: once; v_call: TRBV6-4; d_call: TRBD2; j_call: TRBJ2-3; cdr3_aa: CASSETSRDTDTQYF; cdr3_nt: TGTGCCAGCAGCGAGACTAGCCGGGACACAGATACGCAGTATTTT
clone_size: .; v_call: TRBV6-1; d_call: .; j_call: TRBJ2-7; cdr3_aa: CASSQGGQLYEQYF; cdr3_nt: TGTGCCAGCAGTCAGGGGGGACAGCTCTACGAGCAGTACTTC
clone_size: .; v_call: TRBV18; d_call: TRBD1; j_call: TRBJ1-3; cdr3_aa: CASSGTVGNTIYF; cdr3_nt: TGTGCCAGCTCAGGGACAGTTGGAAACACCATATATTTT
clone_size: .; v_call: TRBV7-2; d_call: TRBD2; j_call: TRBJ2-1; cdr3_aa: CASSRLAGFGGDEQFF; cdr3_nt: TGTGCCAGCAGCCGACTAGCGGGATTTGGTGGGGATGAGCAGTTCTTC
clone_size: .; v_call: TRBV6-4; d_call: .; j_call: TRBJ1-1; cdr3_aa: CASSMNWNSEAFF; cdr3_nt: TGTGCCAGCTCAATGAATTGGAATTCTGAAGCTTTCTTT
clone_size: .; v_call: TRBV15; d_call: .; j_call: TRBJ1-1; cdr3_aa: CATSTLGSGWRNTEAFF; cdr3_nt: TGTGCCACCAGCACCCTTGGGAGCGGGTGGCGTAACACTGAAGCTTTCTTT
clone_size: .; v_call: TRBV30; d_call: .; j_call: TRBJ1-2; cdr3_aa: CAWSVLPTSFNLGYTF; cdr3_nt: TGTGCCTGGAGTGTTCTACCGACAAGTTTTAATCTAGGCTACACCTTC
clone_size: .; v_call: TRBV5-1; d_call: TRBD1; j_call: TRBJ2-7; cdr3_aa: CASSPGTASDEQYF; cdr3_nt: TGCGCCAGCAGCCCGGGGACAGCTTCGGACGAGCAGTACTTC
clone_size: .; v_call: TRBV6-5; d_call: .; j_call: TRBJ2-2; cdr3_aa: CASSYGGSGELFF; cdr3_nt: TGTGCCAGCAGTTATGGAGGGTCCGGGGAGCTGTTTTTT
clone_size: .; v_call: TRBV18; d_call: .; j_call: TRBJ2-3; cdr3_aa: CASSPGTATDTQYF; cdr3_nt: TGTGCCAGCTCACCCGGGACCGCCACAGATACGCAGTATTTT
clone_size: .; v_call: TRBV2; d_call: TRBD1; j_call: TRBJ1-1; cdr3_aa: CASSKQGANTEAFF; cdr3_nt: TGTGCCAGCAGTAAGCAGGGGGCGAACACTGAAGCTTTCTTT
clone_size: .; v_call: TRBV18; d_call: .; j_call: TRBJ1-2; cdr3_aa: CASSPTDSIYGYTF; cdr3_nt: TGTGCCAGCTCACCAACGGACAGCATCTATGGCTACACCTTC
clone_size: .; v_call: TRBV4-1; d_call: .; j_call: TRBJ2-3; cdr3_aa: CASSPRDWRTDTQYF; cdr3_nt: TGCGCCAGCAGCCCCCGGGACTGGAGGACAGATACGCAGTATTTT
clone_size: .; v_call: TRBV6-5; d_call: .; j_call: TRBJ1-1; cdr3_aa: CASRQGRTEAFF; cdr3_nt: TGTGCCAGCCGTCAGGGTAGAACTGAAGCTTTCTTT
clone_size: once; v_call: TRBV6-6; d_call: .; j_call: TRBJ2-3; cdr3_aa: CASSTVAPSTDTQYF; cdr3_nt: TGTGCCAGTTCTACGGTGGCCCCTAGCACAGATACGCAGTATTTT
clone_size: .; v_call: TRBV19; d_call: TRBD1; j_call: TRBJ1-5; cdr3_aa: CASCGTGSPSSNQPQHF; cdr3_nt: TGTGCCAGTTGTGGGACAGGTTCCCCAAGTAGCAATCAGCCCCAGCATTTT
clone_size: .; v_call: TRBV7-2; d_call: TRBD2; j_call: TRBJ2-1; cdr3_aa: CASSLRSGSFDEQFF; cdr3_nt: TGTGCCAGCAGCTTAAGGAGCGGGAGTTTCGATGAGCAGTTCTTC
clone_size: .; v_call: TRBV5-1; d_call: TRBD2; j_call: TRBJ2-1; cdr3_aa: CASSLALAGGEDNEQFF; cdr3_nt: TGCGCCAGCAGCTTGGCACTAGCGGGAGGGGAGGACAATGAGCAGTTCTTC
clone_size: .; v_call: TRBV6-5; d_call: .; j_call: TRBJ1-2; cdr3_aa: CASSYDNSGNYGYTF; cdr3_nt: TGTGCCAGCAGTTACGACAATTCAGGAAACTATGGCTACACCTTC
clone_size: .; v_call: TRBV2; d_call: .; j_call: TRBJ2-5; cdr3_aa: CASIVQAFFGETQYF; cdr3_nt: TGTGCCAGCATTGTCCAGGCTTTCTTCGGGGAGACCCAGTACTTC
clone_size: .; v_call: TRBV30; d_call: .; j_call: TRBJ2-2; cdr3_aa: CAWSVLGTSYMGELFF; cdr3_nt: TGTGCCTGGAGTGTACTGGGGACCTCCTATATGGGGGAGCTGTTTTTT
clone_size: .; v_call: TRBV30; d_call: .; j_call: TRBJ2-5; cdr3_aa: CAWSRGRQETQYF; cdr3_nt: TGTGCCTGGAGTAGGGGTAGGCAAGAGACCCAGTACTTC
clone_size: .; v_call: TRBV5-1; d_call: .; j_call: TRBJ1-2; cdr3_aa: CASSLEREGYTF; cdr3_nt: TGCGCCAGCAGCTTGGAAAGGGAGGGCTACACCTTC
clone_size: .; v_call: TRBV12-5; d_call: .; j_call: TRBJ1-1; cdr3_aa: CASGLVVAEAFF; cdr3_nt: TGTGCTAGTGGTTTGGTAGTGGCTGAAGCTTTCTTT
clone_size: .; v_call: TRBV7-8; d_call: .; j_call: TRBJ2-5; cdr3_aa: CASSPFAGIGETQYF; cdr3_nt: TGTGCCAGCAGCCCCTTTGCAGGGATCGGGGAGACCCAGTACTTC
clone_size: .; v_call: TRBV11-3; d_call: TRBD1; j_call: TRBJ2-1; cdr3_aa: CASSPGQGLGFGSYNEQFF; cdr3_nt: TGTGCCAGCAGCCCGGGACAGGGATTAGGGTTCGGCTCCTACAATGAGCAGTTCTTC
clone_size: .; v_call: TRBV7-9; d_call: TRBD1; j_call: TRBJ2-3; cdr3_aa: CASSPKGAWTDTQYF; cdr3_nt: TGTGCCAGCAGCCCTAAGGGGGCTTGGACAGATACGCAGTATTTT
clone_size: .; v_call: TRBV9; d_call: TRBD2; j_call: TRBJ2-1; cdr3_aa: CASTLGLANWNEQFF; cdr3_nt: TGTGCCAGCACCCTGGGACTAGCGAACTGGAATGAGCAGTTCTTC
clone_size: .; v_call: TRBV19; d_call: .; j_call: TRBJ2-7; cdr3_aa: CASSPTEGGLREQYF; cdr3_nt: TGTGCCAGTAGCCCGACTGAGGGGGGTCTAAGAGAGCAGTACTTC
clone_size: .; v_call: TRBV6-5; d_call: .; j_call: TRBJ1-2; cdr3_aa: CASSYNRENYGYTF; cdr3_nt: TGTGCCAGCAGTTATAACAGGGAGAACTATGGCTACACCTTC
clone_size: .; v_call: TRBV6-1; d_call: .; j_call: TRBJ1-1; cdr3_aa: CASMGPMNTEAFF; cdr3_nt: TGTGCCAGCATGGGCCCAATGAACACTGAAGCTTTCTTT
clone_size: .; v_call: TRBV2; d_call: .; j_call: TRBJ2-4; cdr3_aa: CASSEKNIQYF; cdr3_nt: TGTGCCAGCAGTGAAAAAAACATTCAGTACTTC
clone_size: .; v_call: TRBV19; d_call: .; j_call: TRBJ1-1; cdr3_aa: CASRTSAGAEAFF; cdr3_nt: TGTGCCAGTAGAACAAGCGCTGGAGCTGAAGCTTTCTTT
clone_size: .; v_call: TRBV10-2; d_call: .; j_call: TRBJ2-3; cdr3_aa: CASSESWDSTDTQYF; cdr3_nt: TGCGCCAGCAGTGAGTCTTGGGACAGCACAGATACGCAGTATTTT
clone_size: .; v_call: TRBV28; d_call: .; j_call: TRBJ1-5; cdr3_aa: CASSLIQGNQPQHF; cdr3_nt: TGTGCCAGCAGTTTAATTCAGGGGAATCAGCCCCAGCATTTT
clone_size: .; v_call: TRBV11-3; d_call: .; j_call: TRBJ1-1; cdr3_aa: CASSSESIEAFF; cdr3_nt: TGTGCCAGCAGCTCAGAGTCTATTGAAGCTTTCTTT
clone_size: once; v_call: TRBV21-1; d_call: .; j_call: TRBJ2-2; cdr3_aa: CASPRWASGELFF; cdr3_nt: TGTGCCAGCCCCCGGTGGGCGTCCGGGGAGCTGTTTTTT
clone_size: .; v_call: TRBV7-2; d_call: .; j_call: TRBJ1-3; cdr3_aa: CASSLGGDSRNTIYF; cdr3_nt: TGTGCCAGCAGCTTAGGTGGTGACTCTAGAAACACCATATATTTT
clone_size: .; v_call: TRBV4-2; d_call: TRBD2; j_call: TRBJ2-1; cdr3_aa: CASSQGASGSYNEQFF; cdr3_nt: TGTGCCAGCAGCCAAGGGGCTAGCGGAAGTTACAATGAGCAGTTCTTC
clone_size: .; v_call: TRBV4-2; d_call: TRBD1; j_call: TRBJ1-5; cdr3_aa: CASSHSTGGGQPQHF; cdr3_nt: TGTGCCAGCAGCCATTCGACAGGGGGTGGTCAGCCCCAGCATTTT
clone_size: .; v_call: TRBV7-8; d_call: .; j_call: TRBJ2-2; cdr3_aa: CASSLFRGPNTGELFF; cdr3_nt: TGTGCCAGCAGCTTATTCAGGGGCCCGAACACCGGGGAGCTGTTTTTT
clone_size: .; v_call: TRBV30; d_call: TRBD1; j_call: TRBJ2-7; cdr3_aa: CAWRTTGGNEQYF; cdr3_nt: TGTGCCTGGAGGACGACAGGGGGCAACGAGCAGTACTTC
clone_size: .; v_call: TRBV5-1; d_call: .; j_call: TRBJ2-3; cdr3_aa: CASSLDGLSTDTQYF; cdr3_nt: TGCGCCAGCAGCTTGGATGGGCTTAGCACAGATACGCAGTATTTT
clone_size: .; v_call: TRBV7-6; d_call: .; j_call: TRBJ1-1; cdr3_aa: CASSLGAPGATEAFF; cdr3_nt: TGTGCCAGCAGCTTAGGGGCACCGGGGGCCACTGAAGCTTTCTTT
clone_size: .; v_call: TRBV7-2; d_call: TRBD1; j_call: TRBJ1-5; cdr3_aa: CASSLGSGRGSQPQHF; cdr3_nt: TGTGCCAGCAGCTTAGGGTCGGGCAGGGGGTCTCAGCCCCAGCATTTT